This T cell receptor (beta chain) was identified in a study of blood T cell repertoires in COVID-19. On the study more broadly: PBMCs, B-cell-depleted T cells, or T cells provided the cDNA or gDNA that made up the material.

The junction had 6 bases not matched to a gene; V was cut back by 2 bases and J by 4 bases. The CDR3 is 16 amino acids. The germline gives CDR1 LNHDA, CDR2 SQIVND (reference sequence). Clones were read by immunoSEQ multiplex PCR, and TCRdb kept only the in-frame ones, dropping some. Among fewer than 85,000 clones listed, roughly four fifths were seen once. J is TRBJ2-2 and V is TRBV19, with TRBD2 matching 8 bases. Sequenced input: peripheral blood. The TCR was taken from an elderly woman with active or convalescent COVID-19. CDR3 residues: CASSIRAGAGTGELFF. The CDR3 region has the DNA TGTGCCAGTAGTATAAGAGCGGGGGCCGGCACCGGGGAGCTGTTTTTT.